This T cell receptor (beta chain) was sequenced in a study of blood T cell repertoires in COVID-19. This clone has only one observation. CDR3 length: 12 amino acids. The germline V gene has CDR1 SEHNR and CDR2 FQNEAQ (reference sequence). V was shortened by 2 bases and J by 7 bases, with 6 bases between the two germline ends. Here immunoSEQ multiplex PCR was the method, and the copy in TCRdb shows in-frame clones only, minus some. The table lists 120,000 to 150,000 clones, approximately 88% of them singletons. The J gene is TRBJ1-5, the V gene TRBV7-9; no clear D. This receptor was taken from a man aged 35 to 55 with acute COVID-19. Sequenced input: PBMCs or T cells enriched from blood (not recorded which). CDR3 protein: CASSLPRQPQHF. The CDR3 DNA reads as TGTGCCAGCAGCTTACCTAGGCAGCCCCAGCATTTT.